This T cell receptor beta chain was sequenced in a study of cytomegalovirus exposure and HLA in healthy donors. Germline assignment: CDR1 MNHEY and CDR2 SVGAGI. The CDR3 is made up of 16 amino acids. The V end was cut by 0 bases, the J end by 3 bases, with 14 bases between. Whole-study results and caveats: Rarity marked most TCR sequences, yet some public TCRs occurred in many donors. Apart from CMV serostatus, no immune exposure information was available.

With respect to this clone: Its antigen is currently unknown.

PCR was performed using 60 Vbeta and 13 Jbeta primers. TCRdb's copy holds only in-frame clones and misses some; the assay was immunoSEQ multiplex PCR. The sample includes approximately 150,000 clones, 60% to 85% of them seen just once. This rearrangement joins TRBV6-5 to TRBJ1-2; D call uncertain. Sequenced material: PBMCs. The sequence came from a man aged 40-55 years in good health and CMV-seropositive. The CDR3 is CASSYSSFPLHYGYTF. The DNA for the CDR3 is TGTGCCAGCAGTTACTCGTCTTTCCCCCTCCACTATGGCTACACCTTC.